The 8 T cell receptor beta chains below come from one sample, sequenced in a study of cytomegalovirus exposure and HLA in healthy donors. Assay used: immunoSEQ multiplex PCR; TCRdb lists only in-frame clones, some missing. The repertoire has over 35,000 clones, about 93% of them found once; the top ten carry around 3.4%. The sample comprised PBMCs. The receptors derive from a man aged 18 to 30 in good health and CMV-seronegative.

This sequence joins TRBV30 and TRBJ1-5, with unresolved D. The V and J ends lost 3 bases and 7 bases respectively, with 13 bases between them. The CDR3 is made up of 13 amino acids. Germline V lookup: CDR1 GTSNPN, CDR2 SVGIG (reference sequence). This CDR3 reads CAWSIEGNQPQHF. The CDR3 bases are TGTGCCTGGAGCATTGAGGGTAACCAGCCCCAGCATTTT.

This sequence joins TRBV28 and TRBJ2-1; 9 nucleotides align to TRBD2. Germline V gene lookup returns CDR1 MDHEN and CDR2 SYDVKM. The CDR3 covers 15 residues. Trimming took 3 bases from V and 6 from J; bases not matched to a gene: 6. The CDR3 sequence: CASSFPGLAGNEQFF. CDR3 sequence (DNA): TGTGCCAGCAGTTTCCCGGGACTAGCTGGCAATGAGCAGTTCTTC.

This clone was seen only once. This sequence joins TRBV10-3 and TRBJ1-2, with D perhaps matching TRBD1 (5 bases). Germline lookup yields CDR1 ENHRY and CDR2 SYGVKD. The CDR3 spans 16 residues. V was cut by 4 bases and J by 4 bases, with 19 bases left in between. The CDR3 region has the DNA TGTGCCATCAGTGTTTTGGGTTCTCTGGGGGGCTATGGCTACACCTTC. Its protein is CAISVLGSLGGYGYTF.

The rearrangement joins TRBV9 to TRBJ1-2; 8 bases line up with TRBD1. The CDR3 is 13 residues long. Germline values: CDR1 SGDLS, CDR2 YYNGEE. Trimming at V came to 5 bases and at J to 4 bases, leaving 4 bases not matched to a gene. This chain's CDR3 is CASRGDRFYGYTF. The CDR3, as DNA: TGTGCCAGCAGGGGGGACAGGTTCTATGGCTACACCTTC.

The V call is TRBV6-4, the J call TRBJ2-1; 10 bases map to TRBD2. CDR1 is MRHNA, CDR2 SNTAGT, per germline. V lost 2 bases and J lost 7; bases outside the gene matches: 8. This CDR3 contains 16 residues. The CDR3 DNA is TGTGCCAGCAGTGACCTTCGGACTAGCGGCGTTAATGAGCAGTTCTTC. This sequence encodes CASSDLRTSGVNEQFF.

The genes are TRBV6-6 and TRBJ1-2, with a weak D call TRBD1 (6 bases). The CDR3 length is 14 residues. Germline assignment: CDR1 MNHNY and CDR2 SVGAGI (reference sequence). The V and J ends lost 5 bases and 4 bases respectively, with 14 bases between them. This CDR3 reads CASSIRGGSYGYTF. The CDR3 coding sequence is TGTGCCAGCAGTATAAGGGGGGGTAGCTATGGCTACACCTTC.

This chain connects TRBV11-2 to TRBJ2-2; 7 positions match TRBD1. The CDR3 runs to 14 residues. The germline CDR1 and CDR2 sequences are SGHAT and FQNNGV. Germline trimming cut 4 bases from V and 6 bases from J; bases unmatched to any gene: 5. This CDR3 reads CASSSPDRAGELFF. The CDR3 bases are TGTGCCAGCAGCTCCCCCGACAGGGCCGGGGAGCTGTTTTTT.

The V gene is TRBV29-1, the J gene TRBJ1-1; D is undetermined. The CDR3 consists of 14 residues. V was shortened by 4 bases and J by 3 bases, with 15 bases between the two germline ends. Germline CDR1 reads SQVTM; CDR2 reads ANQGSEA. The CDR3 loop reads CSVGGSSVDTEAFF. The CDR3 bases are TGCAGCGTTGGAGGTAGCTCGGTAGACACTGAAGCTTTCTTT.